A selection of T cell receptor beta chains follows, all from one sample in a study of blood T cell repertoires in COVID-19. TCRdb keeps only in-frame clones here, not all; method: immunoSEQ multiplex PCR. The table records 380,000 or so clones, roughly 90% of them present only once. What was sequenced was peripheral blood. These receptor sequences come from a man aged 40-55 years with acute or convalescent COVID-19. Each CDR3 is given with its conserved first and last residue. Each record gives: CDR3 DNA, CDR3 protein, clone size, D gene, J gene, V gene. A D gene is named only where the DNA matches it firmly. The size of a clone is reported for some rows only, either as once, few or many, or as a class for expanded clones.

CDR3nt: TGCGCCAGCAGCCAGGGGACAGCGAACTACGAGCAGTACTTC
CDR3aa: CASSQGTANYEQYF
abundance: NA
d_gene: TRBD1
j_gene: TRBJ2-7
v_gene: TRBV4-1

CDR3nt: TGTGCCAGCAGACAGGGTTTTCGGAATGAAAAACTGTTTTTT
CDR3aa: CASRQGFRNEKLFF
abundance: once
d_gene: NA
j_gene: TRBJ1-4
v_gene: TRBV28

CDR3nt: TGTGCCACCAGCGCTGGGACAGCGAGCTACACCTTC
CDR3aa: CATSAGTASYTF
abundance: NA
d_gene: TRBD1
j_gene: TRBJ1-2
v_gene: TRBV15

CDR3nt: TGTGCCATCAGTGGAGGGAAGTCGGGCACCGGGGAGCTGTTTTTT
CDR3aa: CAISGGKSGTGELFF
abundance: once
d_gene: NA
j_gene: TRBJ2-2
v_gene: TRBV10-3

CDR3nt: TGTGCCACCAGCAGAGAAACTAGCGGATCCTACAATGAGCAGTTCTTC
CDR3aa: CATSRETSGSYNEQFF
abundance: NA
d_gene: TRBD2
j_gene: TRBJ2-1
v_gene: TRBV15

CDR3nt: TGTGCCAGCAGTCCCTCCCAGATTGGCCAGCCCCAGCATTTT
CDR3aa: CASSPSQIGQPQHF
abundance: NA
d_gene: NA
j_gene: TRBJ1-5
v_gene: TRBV28

CDR3nt: TGCGCCAGCAGCTTGCGGGACAGGGGTGAGACCCAGTACTTC
CDR3aa: CASSLRDRGETQYF
abundance: NA
d_gene: TRBD1
j_gene: TRBJ2-5
v_gene: TRBV5-1

CDR3nt: TGTGCCAGCAGCGGGACAGGGGGAAATCAGCCCCAGCATTTT
CDR3aa: CASSGTGGNQPQHF
abundance: NA
d_gene: TRBD1
j_gene: TRBJ1-5
v_gene: TRBV2

CDR3nt: TGTGCCAGCGGCCGCCGGGATGAGCAGTTCTTC
CDR3aa: CASGRRDEQFF
abundance: NA
d_gene: NA
j_gene: TRBJ2-1
v_gene: TRBV6-5

CDR3nt: TGTGCCAGCAGGGCGACGGGAGTGAACACTGAAGCTTTCTTT
CDR3aa: CASRATGVNTEAFF
abundance: NA
d_gene: NA
j_gene: TRBJ1-1
v_gene: TRBV6-5

CDR3nt: TGTGCCAGCAGTTTAGGGGGCGATGGCTACACCTTC
CDR3aa: CASSLGGDGYTF
abundance: few
d_gene: NA
j_gene: TRBJ1-2
v_gene: TRBV28

CDR3nt: TGTGCCAGCAGCCCTACGGGATCCAGTTCAAATGAGCAGTTCTTC
CDR3aa: CASSPTGSSSNEQFF
abundance: NA
d_gene: NA
j_gene: TRBJ2-1
v_gene: TRBV3-1/TRBV3-2

CDR3nt: TGTGCCAGTCGCGAGGAGAATACGCAGTATTTT
CDR3aa: CASREENTQYF
abundance: NA
d_gene: NA
j_gene: TRBJ2-3
v_gene: TRBV19

CDR3nt: TGTGCCAGCAGCCATAAAATCTTCCAGGTCTCCTACGAGCAGTACTTC
CDR3aa: CASSHKIFQVSYEQYF
abundance: NA
d_gene: NA
j_gene: TRBJ2-7
v_gene: TRBV3-1/TRBV3-2

CDR3nt: TGCGCCAGCCGCGCGCGGGGGCGGGATGAAAAACTGTTTTTT
CDR3aa: CASRARGRDEKLFF
abundance: once
d_gene: NA
j_gene: TRBJ1-4
v_gene: TRBV10-2

CDR3nt: TGTGCCAGCAGTTTGGGGCAGGGAAATCAGCCCCAGCATTTT
CDR3aa: CASSLGQGNQPQHF
abundance: NA
d_gene: NA
j_gene: TRBJ1-5
v_gene: TRBV28

CDR3nt: TGTGCCATCAGGAGACAGGGCTTAATCACTGAAGCTTTCTTT
CDR3aa: CAIRRQGLITEAFF
abundance: NA
d_gene: TRBD1
j_gene: TRBJ1-1
v_gene: TRBV10-3

CDR3nt: TGTGCCAGCCAGGGACAGAGGAACACCGGGGAGCTGTTTTTT
CDR3aa: CASQGQRNTGELFF
abundance: few
d_gene: TRBD1
j_gene: TRBJ2-2
v_gene: TRBV19

CDR3nt: TGTGCCAGCAGCCAGGGGGACTCACCCCTCCACTTT
CDR3aa: CASSQGDSPLHF
abundance: NA
d_gene: TRBD1
j_gene: TRBJ1-6
v_gene: TRBV7-9

CDR3nt: TGTGCCAGCAGCAACACGCTTAGACTAGCGGGGAACACCGGGGAGCTGTTTTTT
CDR3aa: CASSNTLRLAGNTGELFF
abundance: NA
d_gene: TRBD2
j_gene: TRBJ2-2
v_gene: TRBV5-6

CDR3nt: TGTGCCAGCAGCTTGGCCAGATCTGTTACTAGCGGGAGATTAGAGTTCTTC
CDR3aa: CASSLARSVTSGRLEFF
abundance: NA
d_gene: TRBD2
j_gene: TRBJ2-1
v_gene: TRBV5-6

CDR3nt: TGCACCGTCGTAGTGGATACGCAGTATTTT
CDR3aa: CTVVVDTQYF
abundance: NA
d_gene: NA
j_gene: TRBJ2-3
v_gene: TRBV20-1

CDR3nt: TGTGCCAGCAGTCCGGACAGGGGATGGGTCGAGCAGTACTTC
CDR3aa: CASSPDRGWVEQYF
abundance: NA
d_gene: TRBD1
j_gene: TRBJ2-7
v_gene: TRBV6-5

CDR3nt: TGTGCCAGCAGCTTGGGAGCCAGGGTGGACACTGAAGCTTTCTTT
CDR3aa: CASSLGARVDTEAFF
abundance: NA
d_gene: NA
j_gene: TRBJ1-1
v_gene: TRBV5-5

CDR3nt: TGTGCCAGCAGTCGAAGGGACAGCCAAAACATTCAGTACTTC
CDR3aa: CASSRRDSQNIQYF
abundance: NA
d_gene: TRBD1
j_gene: TRBJ2-4
v_gene: TRBV27

CDR3nt: TGTGCCAGTAGTATAGTGTCAGGGTGGGGCAATCAGCCCCAGCATTTT
CDR3aa: CASSIVSGWGNQPQHF
abundance: few
d_gene: NA
j_gene: TRBJ1-5
v_gene: TRBV19

CDR3nt: TGTGCCAGCTCACCCAGGGAAGATGAGCAGTTCTTC
CDR3aa: CASSPREDEQFF
abundance: NA
d_gene: NA
j_gene: TRBJ2-1
v_gene: TRBV18

CDR3nt: TGTGCCAGCAGTACGCCCGTGAACTTCTCCTACAATGAGCAGTTCTTC
CDR3aa: CASSTPVNFSYNEQFF
abundance: NA
d_gene: NA
j_gene: TRBJ2-1
v_gene: TRBV28

CDR3nt: TGTGCCAGCAGCTTCACAGGGGGCCGCACTGAAGCTTTCTTT
CDR3aa: CASSFTGGRTEAFF
abundance: NA
d_gene: TRBD1
j_gene: TRBJ1-1
v_gene: TRBV7-2

CDR3nt: TGTGCCAGTAGGGGCAGCTATAATTCACCCCTCCACTTT
CDR3aa: CASRGSYNSPLHF
abundance: NA
d_gene: NA
j_gene: TRBJ1-6
v_gene: TRBV19

CDR3nt: TGTGCCAGCAGTTTATCCTCCGATTCACCCCTCCACTTT
CDR3aa: CASSLSSDSPLHF
abundance: NA
d_gene: NA
j_gene: TRBJ1-6
v_gene: TRBV27

CDR3nt: TGTGCCAGCAGCTTCGGGACAGGGAACGAGCAGTACTTC
CDR3aa: CASSFGTGNEQYF
abundance: NA
d_gene: TRBD1
j_gene: TRBJ2-7
v_gene: TRBV5-6

CDR3nt: TGTGCCAGCAGTATACAGGGGACCTACGAGCAGTACTTC
CDR3aa: CASSIQGTYEQYF
abundance: NA
d_gene: TRBD1
j_gene: TRBJ2-7
v_gene: TRBV27

CDR3nt: TGTGCCAGCAGCCAAGCTAGCCGTATTTACAATGAGCAGTTCTTC
CDR3aa: CASSQASRIYNEQFF
abundance: NA
d_gene: NA
j_gene: TRBJ2-1
v_gene: TRBV4-2

CDR3nt: TGCGCCAGCAGCTTGGACGTCGCGGTTTACGAGCAGTACTTC
CDR3aa: CASSLDVAVYEQYF
abundance: NA
d_gene: NA
j_gene: TRBJ2-7
v_gene: TRBV5-1

CDR3nt: TGTGCCAGCAGTGAAGTCGGTGGGGCAGGGGGCTGGAATTCACCCCTCCACTTT
CDR3aa: CASSEVGGAGGWNSPLHF
abundance: NA
d_gene: TRBD1
j_gene: TRBJ1-6
v_gene: TRBV6-1